This T cell receptor (beta chain) was found in a study of blood T cells in healthy people across ages. The CDR3 totals 15 residues. Germline CDR1 SGDLS, CDR2 YYNGEE. About this clonotype itself: Relative to the germline gene, one junction end is altered; a read error may explain this.

Through a sample-barcoded 5' primer and a J-beta primer mix, a second PCR was run for roughly 7 to 11 cycles. Each CDR3 protein gets one entry after TCRdb re-called the 5' RACE reads with MiXCR. The top ten hold less than 20% of the sample, which has 550,000 to 700,000 distinct CDR3 sequences, roughly a quarter seen once. The origin of this receptor is a woman aged 70-85 years in good health. The sample consisted of blood. This chain uses TRBV9 with TRBJ2-5, with D perhaps TRBD1 or TRBD2 (5 bases each). The better agreement between TRBJ2-1 and the DNA end casts doubt on the J call. In DNA, the CDR3 is TGTGCCAGCAGCTACCGGGACGACTCCTACAAGGAGCAGTTCTTC. Translation gives CASSYRDDSYKEQFF.